This TCR beta chain was observed in a study of CD8 T cells in ankylosing spondylitis. Broader study findings: Significant enrichment of disease-linked clones was reported in matched ankylosing spondylitis synovial fluid. Some of the motif variants had earlier been found in reactive arthritis patients' fluid and blood. Disease-linked clones proved CD8+ and comparatively uncommon in peripheral blood. Within ankylosing spondylitis blood, a TCR beta motif made up of fewer than ten highly homologous variants appeared to be characteristic.

This clonotype turned up a few times. What it recognizes is unknown. Researchers built TCR beta libraries using quantitative 5'-RACE with molecular barcodes. One entry per CDR3 protein results from TCRdb running MiXCR on the 5' RACE reads. The sample consists of about 540,000 distinct CDR3 sequences, roughly 13% of them appearing once. Germline V lookup: CDR1 KGHSH, CDR2 LQKENI. This CDR3 region has 16 residues. Unmatched junction bases numbered 4, after V lost 2 bases and J lost 5 bases. The TCR comes from a male donor with ankylosing spondylitis. This rearrangement joins TRBV18 to TRBJ2-1; 12 nucleotides align to TRBD2. Sequencing was performed on blood, either unsorted or a sorted T cell fraction (not recorded which). CDR3: CASSPRLAGVDNEQFF. As DNA, the CDR3 is TGTGCCAGCTCACCAAGACTAGCGGGGGTGGACAATGAGCAGTTCTTC.